This T cell receptor (beta chain) stems from a study of spatial heterogeneity in lung cancer. About the research overall: Across the raw uncorrected reads, a unique TCR and UMI combination was observed, on average, more than ten times.

TCRdb reprocessed the 5' RACE reads via MiXCR and lists one record per CDR3 protein. The sample includes about 92,000 distinct CDR3 sequences, around 12% seen only once; the top ten take over 40%. Sample time point: sample taken at primary tumor resection. Unsorted whole RNA from tumor, nontumor lung or frozen PBMC underwent sequencing. Germline-derived CDR1 and CDR2 are SGHDN and FVKESK. This CDR3 spans 15 amino acids. Germline trimming cut 4 bases from V and 8 bases from J; bases unmatched to any gene: 7. The sequence was collected from a male donor with early-stage non-small cell lung cancer. The gene calls are TRBV14 and TRBJ1-6; 8 bases are shared with TRBD1. This material consisted of PBMCs, taken at surgery. CDR3 sequence: CASSPDRGRDSPLHF. Written as DNA, the CDR3 is TGTGCCAGCAGCCCTGACAGGGGAAGGGATTCACCCCTCCACTTT.